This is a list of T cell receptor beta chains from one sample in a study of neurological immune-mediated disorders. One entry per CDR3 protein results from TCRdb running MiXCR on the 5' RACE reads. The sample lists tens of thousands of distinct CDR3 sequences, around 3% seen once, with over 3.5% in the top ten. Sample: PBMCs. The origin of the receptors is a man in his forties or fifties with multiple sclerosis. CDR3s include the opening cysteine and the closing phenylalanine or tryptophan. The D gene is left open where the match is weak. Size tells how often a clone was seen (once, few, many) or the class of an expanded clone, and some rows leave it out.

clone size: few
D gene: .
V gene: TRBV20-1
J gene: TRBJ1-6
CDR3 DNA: TGCAGTGCTAGGCCCCATCTTAAGGGGGAACCCCTCCACTTT
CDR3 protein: CSARPHLKGEPLHF

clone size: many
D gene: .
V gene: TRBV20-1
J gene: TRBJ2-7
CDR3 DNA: TGCAGTGCTAGACAGAGCGGCGAGCAGTACTTC
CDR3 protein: CSARQSGEQYF

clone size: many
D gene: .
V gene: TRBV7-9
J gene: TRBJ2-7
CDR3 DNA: TGTGCCAGCAGCTTAAGACCCCACGAGCAGTACTTC
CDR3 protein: CASSLRPHEQYF

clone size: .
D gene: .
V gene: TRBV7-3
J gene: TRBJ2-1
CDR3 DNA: TGTGCCAGCCTGAGCGGGTATGAACACAATGAGCAGTTCTTC
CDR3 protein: CASLSGYEHNEQFF

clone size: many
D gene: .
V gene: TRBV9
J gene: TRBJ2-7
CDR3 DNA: TGTGCCAGCAGCGTAGGGCAGGGAAGTCGCGAGCAGTACTTC
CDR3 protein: CASSVGQGSREQYF

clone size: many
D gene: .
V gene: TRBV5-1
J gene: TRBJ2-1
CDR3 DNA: TGCGCCAGCAGACACGGACCCGCCAGCTCCTACAATGAGCAGTTCTTC
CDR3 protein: CASRHGPASSYNEQFF

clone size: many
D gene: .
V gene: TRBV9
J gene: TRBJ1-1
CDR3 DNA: TGTGCCAGCAGCGTCGGGGGTACTGAAGCTTTCTTT
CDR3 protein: CASSVGGTEAFF

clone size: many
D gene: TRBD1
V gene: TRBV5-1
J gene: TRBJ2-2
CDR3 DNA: TGCGCCAGCAGCTCGGGACAGGGTGACACCGGGGAGCTGTTTTTT
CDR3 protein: CASSSGQGDTGELFF

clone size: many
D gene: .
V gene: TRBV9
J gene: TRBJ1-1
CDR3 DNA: TGTGCCAGCAGCGTAGGAGACAGGCTGGGAACTGAAGCTTTCTTT
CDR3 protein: CASSVGDRLGTEAFF

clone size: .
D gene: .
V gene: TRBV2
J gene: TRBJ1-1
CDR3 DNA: TGTGCCAGCAGCCTACAGGTGAACATTGAAGCTTTCTTT
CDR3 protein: CASSLQVNIEAFF

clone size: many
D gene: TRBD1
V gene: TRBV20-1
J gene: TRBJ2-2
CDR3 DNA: TGCAGTGCTCCTCGGACAGGGGGCATCACCGGGGAGCTGTTTTTT
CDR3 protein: CSAPRTGGITGELFF

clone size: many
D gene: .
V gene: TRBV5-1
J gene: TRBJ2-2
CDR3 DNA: TGCGCCAGCAGCCCTCTGACGAACACCGGGGAGCTGTTTTTT
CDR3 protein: CASSPLTNTGELFF

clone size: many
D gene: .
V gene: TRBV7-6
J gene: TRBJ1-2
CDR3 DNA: TGTGCCAGCAGCCAACAGGGCTATGGCTACACCTTC
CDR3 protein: CASSQQGYGYTF

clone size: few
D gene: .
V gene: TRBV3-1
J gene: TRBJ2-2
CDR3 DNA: TGTGCCAGCAGCCAAGTCGGCCCCACCGGGGAGCTGTTTTTT
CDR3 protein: CASSQVGPTGELFF

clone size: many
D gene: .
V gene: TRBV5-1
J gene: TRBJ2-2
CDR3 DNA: TGCGCCAGCAGCTTGACGGCGGGCGCGGGCACCGGGGAGCTGTTTTTT
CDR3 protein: CASSLTAGAGTGELFF

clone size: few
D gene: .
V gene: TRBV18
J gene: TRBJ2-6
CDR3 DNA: TGTGCCAGCTCAACACAGGTTTACTCTGGGGCCAACGTCCTGACTTTC
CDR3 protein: CASSTQVYSGANVLTF

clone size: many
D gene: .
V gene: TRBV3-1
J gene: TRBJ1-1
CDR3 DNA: TGTGCCAGCAGCCCCAGCGGGCCCGGGAACACTGAAGCTTTCTTT
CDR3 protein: CASSPSGPGNTEAFF

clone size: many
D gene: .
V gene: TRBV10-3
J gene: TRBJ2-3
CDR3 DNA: TGTGCCATCAGTGACCAGTGGAGGGGGGCAACAGATACGCAGTATTTT
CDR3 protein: CAISDQWRGATDTQYF

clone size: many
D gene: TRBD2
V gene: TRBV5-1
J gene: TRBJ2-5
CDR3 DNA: TGCGCCAGCAGCTCTACTAGCGGAGGGAACCCAAGGGAGACCCAGTACTTC
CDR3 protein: CASSSTSGGNPRETQYF

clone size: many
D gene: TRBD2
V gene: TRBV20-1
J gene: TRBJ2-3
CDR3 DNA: TGCAGTGGGGGCAGCGGGGGGGTGGATACGCAGTATTTT
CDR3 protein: CSGGSGGVDTQYF

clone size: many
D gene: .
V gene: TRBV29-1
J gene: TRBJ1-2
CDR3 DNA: TGCAGCGTTTTCCGGGCCACCGAGGGAGACTATGGCTACACCTTC
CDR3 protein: CSVFRATEGDYGYTF

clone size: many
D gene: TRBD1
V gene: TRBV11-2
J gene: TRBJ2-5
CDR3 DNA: TGTGCCAGCAGCTTAGGACCGGGACAGCAAGAGACCCAGTACTTC
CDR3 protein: CASSLGPGQQETQYF

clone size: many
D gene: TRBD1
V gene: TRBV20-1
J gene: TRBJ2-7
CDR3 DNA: TGCAGTGCCCGACAGGGCGCCTACGAGCAGTACTTC
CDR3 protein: CSARQGAYEQYF

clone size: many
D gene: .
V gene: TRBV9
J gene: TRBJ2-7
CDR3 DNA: TGTGCCAGCAGCGGAGGGGACGGCTCCTACGAGCAGTACTTC
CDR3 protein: CASSGGDGSYEQYF